The following is a T cell receptor (beta chain) sequence with its context. The germline V gene encodes CDR1 SGHTA and CDR2 FQGTGA. With 5 bases removed from V and 6 bases from J, the gap between germline ends came to 13 bases. The CDR3 consists of 14 residues. Per the authors' pipeline: Amplifying reference gene primers gave estimates of nucleated cell counts. Data came from immunoSEQ multiplex PCR; TCRdb stores just in-frame clones and leaves some out. V and J calls and clone size follow that table, whereas D and trimming were derived from the DNA. Altogether 55,000 to 90,000 clones are present, over 65% being singletons, with the ten largest covering 0.83%. The sample belongs to a study of blood T cell repertoires in COVID-19. Overall study context: Samples came from the United States, Italy and Spain, spanning acute and convalescent COVID-19. PBMCs, B-cell-depleted T cells, or T cells provided the cDNA or gDNA that made up the material.

V usage is TRBV7-3 and J usage is TRBJ2-2; TRBD2 might be the D (6 bases). Sequenced material: peripheral blood. This TCR was sampled from a woman in her 70s with acute or convalescent COVID-19. The CDR3 nucleotides are TGTGCCAGCAGCCCCTTGGGGGAGGCCGGGGAGCTGTTTTTT. Translated: CASSPLGEAGELFF.